The rows below give T cell receptor beta chains drawn from one sample of a study of monozygotic twins with inflammatory bowel disease. Reanalyzing the 5' RACE reads, TCRdb keeps one entry per CDR3 protein, without DNA. This listing includes around 140,000 distinct CDR3 sequences. The specimen was blood. Source of these receptors: a human donor with ulcerative colitis or Crohn's disease, or a healthy co-twin of an affected twin (not recorded which). The CDR3 runs from the conserved cysteine through the conserved F or W.

j_gene: TRBJ2-2; v_gene: TRBV5-1; CDR3aa: CASSLLAGDTGELFF
j_gene: TRBJ1-1; v_gene: TRBV7-9; CDR3aa: CASSYRQGGVTEAFF
j_gene: TRBJ2-1; v_gene: TRBV5-6; CDR3aa: CASSRSQGSSGGIGQFF
j_gene: TRBJ1-1; v_gene: TRBV7-2; CDR3aa: CASSRLDMSEAFF
j_gene: TRBJ2-3; v_gene: TRBV7-3; CDR3aa: CASSLTPSGGTDTQYF
j_gene: TRBJ2-5; v_gene: TRBV7-9; CDR3aa: CASSPQGLETQYF
j_gene: TRBJ1-6; v_gene: TRBV7-2; CDR3aa: CAIRLVVNSPLHF
j_gene: TRBJ2-5; v_gene: TRBV7-2; CDR3aa: CASSLANSWGQETQYF
j_gene: TRBJ2-3; v_gene: TRBV9; CDR3aa: CASSNGLIFGADTQYF
j_gene: TRBJ2-1; v_gene: TRBV20-1; CDR3aa: CSARIYGTTWYNEQFF
j_gene: TRBJ1-2; v_gene: TRBV7-2; CDR3aa: CASSTNRGTYGYTF
j_gene: TRBJ1-5; v_gene: TRBV5-1; CDR3aa: CASSLVAGRQPQHF
j_gene: TRBJ1-5; v_gene: TRBV19; CDR3aa: CATQDRANQPQHF
j_gene: TRBJ1-6; v_gene: TRBV20-1; CDR3aa: CSANDRQGQGLNSPLHF
j_gene: TRBJ2-7; v_gene: TRBV7-9; CDR3aa: CASSLGAYDGYF
j_gene: TRBJ2-7; v_gene: TRBV5-1; CDR3aa: CASSRTLAGGSYEQYF
j_gene: TRBJ2-5; v_gene: TRBV5-8; CDR3aa: CASSLSLHQETQYF
j_gene: TRBJ1-1; v_gene: TRBV11-1; CDR3aa: CASSLQSGRVTEAFF
j_gene: TRBJ2-3; v_gene: TRBV19; CDR3aa: CASIKDRYTDTQYF
j_gene: TRBJ2-3; v_gene: TRBV7-9; CDR3aa: CASSPRGGVTDTQYF
j_gene: TRBJ2-3; v_gene: TRBV4-1; CDR3aa: CASSQGQGGLAGGLNTDTQYF